The entry below describes one T cell receptor (beta chain). It has no known antigen specificity. No base qualities exist here, and no much larger clone lies one base off it. This entry comes from a study of shared clonotypes between healthy human individuals (dated by TCRdb to 2018 to 2021). Background on the whole study: The cohort comprised a couple of women and a few men aged 18 to 49 years. For each donor, CD4 naive and CD4 memory were each run on three plates, CD8 naive on two plates, and CD8 memory on one plate. Blood TCR repertoires of several healthy adults were deeply sequenced to estimate repertoire size and the extent of clonotype sharing between individuals. To increase sequencing depth and limit assay-specific biases, different laboratories used diverse techniques to prepare libraries and sequence TCR repertoires. Per donor, leukapheresis produced somewhere between about 0.94 and 9 billion PBMCs. Beyond this particular receptor, the publication reports: Rarefaction of sorted-subset datasets indicated incomplete sequencing despite the large sequencing depth. Pairwise subsampling led to the expectation that sequencing depth would affect the degree of clonotype sharing among donors. Compared with non-shared clonotypes, clonotypes shared by all four sorted-subset donors had higher generation probabilities. Sampling was restricted to blood, and TCR repertoires in tissue are likely to differ from TCR repertoires in blood. Across a few donors, around 5% of naive CD4, roughly 3.3% of naive CD8, roughly 2.3% of memory CD4, and under 0.45% of memory CD8 clonotypes were shared. Because the study included a small number of donors, the genetic and exposure-history diversity represented was limited. Naive subsets generally had larger estimated clonotype richness than memory subsets did.

CD8 naive samples were CD45RO-negative cells positively selected for CCR7, giving a CD45RA+CCR7+ population that excluded TemRA cells. The donors were healthy, HIV-negative adults with no recently reported acute infections or vaccinations. Every donor was a Caucasian adult living in Nashville, Tennessee, USA. After blood collection by leukapheresis, PBMCs were isolated using Ficoll-Histopaque density gradient centrifugation and then cryopreserved in the vapor phase of liquid nitrogen. Analytical flow cytometry was used to check the purity and quantity of every magnetically sorted T cell population. From each sorted fraction, genomic DNA was isolated and quantified by UV absorbance on a Nanodrop 2000c. TCR CDR3 regions were amplified from genomic DNA by multiplex PCR using the deep immunoSEQ assay. Extracted genomic DNA from each cell subset was distributed evenly across all wells of several immunoSEQ 96-well plates, and each plate was treated as a replicate. For sorted subsets, each replicate PCR was loaded with approximately 190 ng genomic DNA, equivalent to approximately 27,000 T cell genomes. Purified libraries were quantified with a Qubit 3.0 fluorometer, sized on a Bioanalyzer 2100, and re-quantified with the KAPA Library Quantification kit. Every immunoSEQ 96-well plate was sequenced on a separate single-read 150-cycle Illumina NextSeq 550 flow cell. On the study's bioinformatics: Because only junctional sequences without quality scores were contained in the immunoSEQ output, filtering matching that applied to full-length reads could not be performed. To assign V/J genes and CDR3, sequences were annotated against IMGT germline references using PyIR, a Python wrapper for IgBLAST v1.9. Reads were filtered out if the reads had weak V/J assignments (E-value above 1e-6), no CDR3, stop codons, out-of-frame junctions, or ambiguous translated residues. V3J clonotypes were defined as sequences sharing the same inferred V gene, J gene, and CDR3 amino acid sequence. To compute the percentage overlap between repertoires, the number of shared unique clonotypes was divided by the size of the smaller repertoire. Three approaches were used to assess repertoire richness: RTK rarefaction, the Chao1 estimator, and Recon v2.1 estimates of unobserved clonotypes. Generation probabilities for all TCRbeta clonotypes obtained by the gDNA method from a few donors were computed using OLGA. TCRdb re-hosts the immuneACCESS table, in-frame sequences only. Its copies lack some clones; in the studies checked, an unresolved V gene accounts for under half of them, and the cause for the rest is not known. The DNA was the basis for D and trimming; V, J and clone size are from that table. A total of some 2.1 million clones appear in this sample, just under 95% of them only once. The top ten clones comprise about 1.7% of the sample.

Inclusive of the bounding cysteine and phenylalanine, the CDR3 is 17 residues long. Only the CDR3 portion is preserved as DNA: 51 bases, with reading frame beginning at the first base. CDR1 and CDR2 are read off the germline V gene as SGDLS and YYNGEE. Here V drops 3 bases and J drops 6 bases, and the junction holds 12 bases not matched to any gene. The rearranged chain carries TRBV9 and TRBJ1-2, and 12 junctional nucleotides match TRBD1. Sequenced input: naive CD8+ T cells from PBMCs. Per the publication, the cell subset or site label means: CD45RA+CCR7+. The TCR comes from a man younger than 30 in good health. Some clones in this sample may be carry-over from other donors' samples. The nucleotide sequence reads as follows: TGTGCCAGCAGCGAAGGGACAGGGGGCGTCTTTGATGATGGCTACACCTTC. This codes for CASSEGTGGVFDDGYTF.